This T cell receptor (beta chain) was found in a study of tumor and adjacent non-tumor tissue in lung cancer. The library came from three nested PCR rounds adapted from ARM-PCR protocols. Each CDR3 protein is one row after TCRdb ran MiXCR on the multiplex PCR reads. The sample yields approximately 120,000 distinct CDR3 sequences, 66% seen once. This sample's RNA came from whole unsorted tissue. CDR1 and CDR2 from the germline V gene are SGHAT and FQNNGV. The CDR3 has 12 amino acids. V was clipped by 5 bases and J by 10 bases, with 12 bases between them. This chain joins TRBV11-2 and TRBJ2-1; perhaps TRBD1 as D (5 bases). Sequencing was carried out using lung tumor tissue. This receptor was identified in a man younger than 40 with non-small cell lung cancer. The CDR3 region is CASSPEDTEQFF. DNA for the CDR3: TGTGCCAGCAGCCCAGAGGACACCGAGCAGTTCTTC.